Listed here is a single T cell receptor (beta chain). The CDR3 runs 10 residues. The V gene end was trimmed by 11 bases and the J gene end by 5 bases; junction bases not matched to a gene: 2. CDR1 MNHNS and CDR2 SASEGT come from the germline V gene. TCRdb reprocessed the 5' RACE reads via MiXCR and lists one record per CDR3 protein. The table has just under 65,000 distinct CDR3 sequences, approximately 22% seen once; the top ten hold about 3%. This clonotype was obtained from a female donor with breast cancer. This rearrangement joins TRBV6-1 to TRBJ2-5, with 7 bases matching TRBD2. The material sequenced was memory CD4+ T cells sorted from a lymph node. Subset of the sample: memory CD4+ T cells, CD4+CD45RO+CD25-. For the CDR3, the DNA is TGTGCCGGGGGGGTTGAGACCCAGTACTTC. This codes for CAGGVETQYF.